The sequence of this T cell receptor (beta chain) was determined in a study of regulatory T cells in long-lasting Graves disease. Study-wide findings and caveats: Small numbers of samples may have cut accuracy. Newly diagnosed disease favored TRBV20-1 and TRBJ2-1 over persistent disease.

Arm-PCR of CDR3 regions and iRepertoire HTBI primers were the basis on which TCR beta libraries were built. MiXCR, applied by TCRdb to the multiplex PCR reads, yields one record per CDR3 protein. Among nearly 350,000 distinct CDR3 sequences listed, around 20% were seen once. Indicated time point: persistent/refractory GD, antithyroid drugs over 5 years with positive TRAb. Scientists built the TCR library using RNA that was extracted from PBMCs. The V gene's germline CDR1 is DFQATT and CDR2 SNEGSKA (reference sequence). This CDR3 spans 12 amino acids. V gave up 2 bases and J gave up 8 bases, with 12 bases separating them. In the case of this clonotype: Its antigen is currently unknown.

This sequence was found in a female donor with Graves disease. The chain uses TRBV20-1 and TRBJ1-1; no definite D call. The sequences come from peripheral blood mononuclear cells (PBMCs), collected when the disease was refractory, from a patient treated with antithyroid drugs. The CDR3 here is CSARPTSYEAFF. In DNA, the CDR3 is TGCAGTGCTAGACCTACGTCTTACGAAGCTTTCTTT.